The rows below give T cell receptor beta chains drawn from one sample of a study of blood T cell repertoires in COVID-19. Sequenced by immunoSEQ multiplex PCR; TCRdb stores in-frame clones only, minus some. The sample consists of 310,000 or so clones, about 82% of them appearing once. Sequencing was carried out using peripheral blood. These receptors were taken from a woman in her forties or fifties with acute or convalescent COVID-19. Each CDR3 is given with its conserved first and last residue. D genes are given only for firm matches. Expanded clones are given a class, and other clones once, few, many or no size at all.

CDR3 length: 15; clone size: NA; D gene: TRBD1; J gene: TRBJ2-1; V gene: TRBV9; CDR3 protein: CASSPWTGGLDEQFF; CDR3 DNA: TGTGCCAGCAGCCCGTGGACAGGGGGCTTAGATGAGCAGTTCTTC
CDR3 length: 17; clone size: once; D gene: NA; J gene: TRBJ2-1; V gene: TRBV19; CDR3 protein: CASSIRHTGSSYNEQFF; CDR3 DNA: TGTGCCAGTAGTATAAGGCACACGGGGAGCTCCTACAATGAGCAGTTCTTC
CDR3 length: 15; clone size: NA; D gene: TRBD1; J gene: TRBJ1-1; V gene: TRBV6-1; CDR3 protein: CASSEIQGVPHEAFF; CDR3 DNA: TGTGCCAGCAGTGAGATACAGGGGGTGCCCCACGAAGCTTTCTTT
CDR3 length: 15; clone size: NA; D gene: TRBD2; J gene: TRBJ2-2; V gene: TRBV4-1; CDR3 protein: CASSTREANTGELFF; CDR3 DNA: TGCGCCAGCAGCACACGGGAGGCCAACACCGGGGAGCTGTTTTTT
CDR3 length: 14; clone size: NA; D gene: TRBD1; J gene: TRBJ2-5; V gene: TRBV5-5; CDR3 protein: CASSMRTGVETQYF; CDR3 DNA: TGTGCCAGCAGCATGCGGACAGGGGTCGAGACCCAGTACTTC
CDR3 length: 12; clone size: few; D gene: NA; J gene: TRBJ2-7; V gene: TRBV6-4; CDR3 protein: CASRERTYEQYF; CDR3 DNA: TGTGCCAGCCGGGAGCGGACCTACGAGCAGTACTTC
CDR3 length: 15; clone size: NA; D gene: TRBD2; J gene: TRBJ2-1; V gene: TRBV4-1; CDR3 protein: CASSLGLAGTFEQFF; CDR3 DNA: TGCGCCAGCAGCCTGGGACTAGCGGGAACCTTTGAGCAGTTCTTC
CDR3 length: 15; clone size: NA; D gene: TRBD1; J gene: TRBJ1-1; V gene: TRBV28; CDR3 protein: CASILAGTGGTEAFF; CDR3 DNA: TGTGCCAGCATTCTAGCCGGGACAGGGGGCACTGAAGCTTTCTTT
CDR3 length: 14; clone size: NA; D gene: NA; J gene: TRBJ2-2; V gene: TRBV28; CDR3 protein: CASSPPKNTGELFF; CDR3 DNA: TGTGCCAGCAGTCCTCCTAAGAACACCGGGGAGCTGTTTTTT
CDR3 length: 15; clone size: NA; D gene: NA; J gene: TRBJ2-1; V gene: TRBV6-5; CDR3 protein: CASTRVGATYNEQFF; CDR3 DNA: TGTGCCAGCACCCGGGTAGGGGCAACCTACAATGAGCAGTTCTTC
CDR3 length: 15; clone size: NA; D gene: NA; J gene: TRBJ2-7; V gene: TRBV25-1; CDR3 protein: CASSDPGSPVYEQYF; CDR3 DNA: TGTGCCAGCAGTGATCCGGGAAGCCCAGTTTACGAGCAGTACTTC
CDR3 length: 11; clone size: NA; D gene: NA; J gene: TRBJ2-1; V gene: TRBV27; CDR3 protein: CASSSFGEQFF; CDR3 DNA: TGTGCCAGCAGCTCATTCGGTGAGCAGTTCTTC
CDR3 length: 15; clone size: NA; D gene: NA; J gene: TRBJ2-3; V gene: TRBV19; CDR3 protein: CASTTGTPNTDTQYF; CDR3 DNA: TGTGCCAGTACCACGGGGACACCCAACACAGATACGCAGTATTTT
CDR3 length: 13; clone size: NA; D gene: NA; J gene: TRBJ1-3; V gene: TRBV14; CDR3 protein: CASSHSTGNTIYF; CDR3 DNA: TGTGCCAGCAGCCATTCTACTGGAAACACCATATATTTT
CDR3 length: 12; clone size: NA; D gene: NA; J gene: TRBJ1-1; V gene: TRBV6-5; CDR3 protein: CASSLRGTEAFF; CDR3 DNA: TGTGCCAGCAGTCTTAGGGGGACTGAAGCTTTCTTT
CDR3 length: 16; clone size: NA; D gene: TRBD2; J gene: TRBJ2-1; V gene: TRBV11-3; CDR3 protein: CASSRGTSGGNNEQFF; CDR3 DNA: TGTGCCAGCAGCCGGGGGACTAGCGGGGGAAACAATGAGCAGTTCTTC
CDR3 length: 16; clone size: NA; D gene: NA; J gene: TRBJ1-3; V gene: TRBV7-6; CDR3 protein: CASSLTPPSSGNTIYF; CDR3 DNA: TGTGCCAGCAGCTTAACCCCACCGAGCTCTGGAAACACCATATATTTT
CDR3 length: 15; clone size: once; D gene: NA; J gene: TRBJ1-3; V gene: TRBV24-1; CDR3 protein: CATSDPRGSGNTIYF; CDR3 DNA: TGTGCCACCAGTGATCCTAGGGGCTCTGGAAACACCATATATTTT
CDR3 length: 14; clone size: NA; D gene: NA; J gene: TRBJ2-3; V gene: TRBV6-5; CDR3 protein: CASSLNRATDTQYF; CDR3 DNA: TGTGCCAGCAGTTTGAACAGAGCCACAGATACGCAGTATTTT
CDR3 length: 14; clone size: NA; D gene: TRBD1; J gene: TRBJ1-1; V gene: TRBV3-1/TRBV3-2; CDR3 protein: CASSQGTGGTEAFF; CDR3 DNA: TGTGCCAGCAGCCAAGGGACAGGGGGCACTGAAGCTTTCTTT
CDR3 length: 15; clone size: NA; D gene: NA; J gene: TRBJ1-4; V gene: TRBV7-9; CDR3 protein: CASSLYVGANEKLFF; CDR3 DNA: TGTGCCAGCAGCTTATATGTGGGAGCTAATGAAAAACTGTTTTTT
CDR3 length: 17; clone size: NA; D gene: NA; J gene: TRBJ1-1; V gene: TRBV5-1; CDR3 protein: CASSLPITGPENTEAFF; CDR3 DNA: TGCGCCAGCAGCTTGCCTATTACAGGGCCCGAGAACACTGAAGCTTTCTTT
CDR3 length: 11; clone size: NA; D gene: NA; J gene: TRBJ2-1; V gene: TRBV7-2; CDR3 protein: CASSVRDTRFF; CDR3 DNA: TGTGCCAGCAGCGTCCGGGACACACGGTTCTTC
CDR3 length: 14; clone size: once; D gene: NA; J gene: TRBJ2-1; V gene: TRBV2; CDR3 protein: CASSGATYDNEQFF; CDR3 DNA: TGTGCCAGCAGTGGGGCTACCTACGACAATGAGCAGTTCTTC
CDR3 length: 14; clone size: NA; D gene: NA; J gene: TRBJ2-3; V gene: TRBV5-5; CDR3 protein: CASSLGQTTDTQYF; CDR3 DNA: TGTGCCAGCAGCTTAGGACAGACCACAGATACGCAGTATTTT
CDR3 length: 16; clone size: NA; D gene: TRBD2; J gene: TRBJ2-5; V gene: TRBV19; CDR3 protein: CASSIVTSGFQETQYF; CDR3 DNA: TGTGCCAGTAGTATAGTAACTAGCGGCTTCCAAGAGACCCAGTACTTC
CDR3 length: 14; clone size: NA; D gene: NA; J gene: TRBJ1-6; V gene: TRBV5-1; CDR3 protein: CASSPAGWNSPLHF; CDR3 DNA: TGCGCCAGCAGCCCGGCAGGGTGGAATTCACCCCTCCACTTT
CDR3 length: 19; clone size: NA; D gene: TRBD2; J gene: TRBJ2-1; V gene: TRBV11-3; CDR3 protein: CASSLGLAGGGGGFDEQFF; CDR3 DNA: TGTGCCAGCAGCTTAGGACTAGCGGGAGGCGGGGGGGGTTTCGATGAGCAGTTCTTC
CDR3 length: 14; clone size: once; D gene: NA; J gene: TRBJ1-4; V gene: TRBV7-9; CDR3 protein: CASSLDAGREKLFF; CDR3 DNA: TGTGCCAGCAGCTTAGATGCGGGGCGGGAAAAACTGTTTTTT
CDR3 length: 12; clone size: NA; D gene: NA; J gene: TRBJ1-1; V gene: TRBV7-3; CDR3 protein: CASSGSGTEAFF; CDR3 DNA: TGTGCCAGCAGCGGAAGCGGCACTGAAGCTTTCTTT
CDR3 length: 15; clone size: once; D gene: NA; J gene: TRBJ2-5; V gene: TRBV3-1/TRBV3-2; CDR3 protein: CASSQDQGTGETQYF; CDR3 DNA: TGTGCCAGCAGCCAAGATCAAGGCACGGGGGAGACCCAGTACTTC
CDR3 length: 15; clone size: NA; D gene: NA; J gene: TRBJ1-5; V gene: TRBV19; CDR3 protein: CASSQDTGSNQPQHF; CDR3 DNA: TGTGCCAGTAGTCAGGACACAGGGAGCAATCAGCCCCAGCATTTT
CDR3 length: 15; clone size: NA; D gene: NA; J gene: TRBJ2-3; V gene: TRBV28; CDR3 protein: CASSLTGQVTDTQYF; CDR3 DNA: TGTGCCAGCAGTTTAACGGGACAAGTCACAGATACGCAGTATTTT
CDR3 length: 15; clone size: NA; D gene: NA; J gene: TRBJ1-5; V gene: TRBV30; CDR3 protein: CAWSVRGGNNQPQHF; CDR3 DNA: TGTGCCTGGAGTGTACGAGGCGGAAACAATCAGCCCCAGCATTTT
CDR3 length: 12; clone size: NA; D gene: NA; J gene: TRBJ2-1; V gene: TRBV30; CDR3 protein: CAWSAVYNEQFF; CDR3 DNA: TGTGCCTGGAGTGCCGTATACAATGAGCAGTTCTTC
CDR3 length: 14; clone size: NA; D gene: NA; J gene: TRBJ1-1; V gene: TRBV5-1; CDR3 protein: CASSRSLDSPEAFF; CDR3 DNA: TGCGCCAGCAGCCGGAGCCTTGACAGTCCCGAAGCTTTCTTT
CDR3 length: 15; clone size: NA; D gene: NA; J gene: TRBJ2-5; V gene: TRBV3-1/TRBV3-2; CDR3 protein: CASSHRTGNQETQYF; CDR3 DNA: TGTGCCAGCAGCCACCGGACGGGGAACCAAGAGACCCAGTACTTC
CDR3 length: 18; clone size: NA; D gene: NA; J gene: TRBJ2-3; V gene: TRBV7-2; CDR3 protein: CASSHPPTSGEETDTQYF; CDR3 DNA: TGTGCCAGCAGCCACCCCCCCACGAGCGGAGAGGAGACAGATACGCAGTATTTT
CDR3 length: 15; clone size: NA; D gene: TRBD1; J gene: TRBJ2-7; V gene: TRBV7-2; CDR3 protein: CASSLRTGDSYEQYF; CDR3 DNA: TGTGCCAGCAGCTTACGGACAGGGGACTCCTACGAGCAGTACTTC
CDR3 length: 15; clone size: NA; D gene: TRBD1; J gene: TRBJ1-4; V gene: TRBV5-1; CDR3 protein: CASSPPTGHNEKLFF; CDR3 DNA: TGCGCCAGCAGCCCTCCGACAGGGCATAATGAAAAACTGTTTTTT
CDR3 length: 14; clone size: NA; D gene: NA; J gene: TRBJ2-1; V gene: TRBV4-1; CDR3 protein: CASSQRDSYNEQFF; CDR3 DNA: TGCGCCAGCAGCCAGAGGGACTCCTACAATGAGCAGTTCTTC
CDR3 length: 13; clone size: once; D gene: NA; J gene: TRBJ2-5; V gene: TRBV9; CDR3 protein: CASSDMPRETQYF; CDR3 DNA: TGTGCCAGCAGCGATATGCCCCGGGAGACCCAGTACTTC
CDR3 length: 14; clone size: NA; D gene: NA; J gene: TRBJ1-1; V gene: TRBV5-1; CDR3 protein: CASSRTVESTEAFF; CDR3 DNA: TGCGCCAGCAGCCGGACAGTCGAGAGTACTGAAGCTTTCTTT
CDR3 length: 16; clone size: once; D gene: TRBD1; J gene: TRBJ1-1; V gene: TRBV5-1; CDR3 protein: CASGPNRGGFDTEAFF; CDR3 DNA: TGCGCCAGCGGTCCCAACAGGGGGGGTTTCGACACTGAAGCTTTCTTT
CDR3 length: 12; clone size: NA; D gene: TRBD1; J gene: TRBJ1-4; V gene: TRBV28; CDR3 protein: CASRTGGEKLFF; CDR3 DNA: TGTGCCAGCAGGACAGGGGGGGAAAAACTGTTTTTT
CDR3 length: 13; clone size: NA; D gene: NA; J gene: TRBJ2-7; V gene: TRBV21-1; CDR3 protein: CATNRDPAYEQYF; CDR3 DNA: TGTGCCACCAACAGGGACCCTGCCTACGAGCAGTACTTC
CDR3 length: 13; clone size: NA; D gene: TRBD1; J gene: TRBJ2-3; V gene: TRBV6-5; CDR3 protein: CASTYRGADTQYF; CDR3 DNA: TGTGCCAGCACCTACAGGGGTGCAGATACGCAGTATTTT
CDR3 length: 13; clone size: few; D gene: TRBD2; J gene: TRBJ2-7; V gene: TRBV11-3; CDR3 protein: CASSPGGGFEQYF; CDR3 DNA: TGTGCCAGCAGCCCCGGGGGGGGTTTCGAGCAGTACTTC
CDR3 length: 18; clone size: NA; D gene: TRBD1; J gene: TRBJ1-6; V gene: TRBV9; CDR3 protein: CASSAEQGAGSYNSPLHF; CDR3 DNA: TGTGCCAGCAGCGCCGAACAGGGGGCGGGTTCCTATAATTCACCCCTCCACTTT
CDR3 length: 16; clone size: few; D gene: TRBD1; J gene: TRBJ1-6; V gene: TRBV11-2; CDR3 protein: CASSPGQGTYNSPLHF; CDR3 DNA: TGTGCCAGCAGCCCCGGACAGGGAACATATAATTCACCCCTCCACTTT
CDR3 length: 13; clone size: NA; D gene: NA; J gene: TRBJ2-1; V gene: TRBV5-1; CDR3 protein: CASSWGTYNEQFF; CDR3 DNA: TGCGCCAGCAGCTGGGGGACTTACAATGAGCAGTTCTTC
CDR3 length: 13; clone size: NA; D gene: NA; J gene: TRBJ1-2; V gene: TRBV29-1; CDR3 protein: CSVDSNSNYGYTF; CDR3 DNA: TGCAGCGTTGATTCGAACAGCAACTATGGCTACACCTTC
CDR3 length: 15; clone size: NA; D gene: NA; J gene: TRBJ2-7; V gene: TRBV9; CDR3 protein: CASSVDVRRSDEQYF; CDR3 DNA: TGTGCCAGCAGCGTAGACGTGCGTCGGAGCGACGAGCAGTACTTC
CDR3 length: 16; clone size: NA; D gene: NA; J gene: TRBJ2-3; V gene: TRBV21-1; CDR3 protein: CASSAPGGYFTDTQYF; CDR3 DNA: TGTGCCAGCAGCGCCCCAGGGGGCTACTTCACAGATACGCAGTATTTT
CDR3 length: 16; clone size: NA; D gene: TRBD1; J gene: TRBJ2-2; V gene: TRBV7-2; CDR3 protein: CASSYGQGKNTGELFF; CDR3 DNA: TGTGCCAGCAGCTATGGACAGGGCAAGAACACCGGGGAGCTGTTTTTT